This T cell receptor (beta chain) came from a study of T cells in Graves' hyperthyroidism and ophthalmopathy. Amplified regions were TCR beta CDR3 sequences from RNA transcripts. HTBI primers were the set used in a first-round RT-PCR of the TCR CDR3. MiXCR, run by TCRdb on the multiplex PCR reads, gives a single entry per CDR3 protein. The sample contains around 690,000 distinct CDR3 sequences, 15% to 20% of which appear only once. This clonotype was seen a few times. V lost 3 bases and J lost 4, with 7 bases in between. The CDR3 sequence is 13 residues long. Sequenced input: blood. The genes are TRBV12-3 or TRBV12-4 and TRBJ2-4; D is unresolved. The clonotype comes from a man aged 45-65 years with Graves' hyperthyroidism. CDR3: CASSFTEKNIQYF. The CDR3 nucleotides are TGTGCCAGCAGTTTTACGGAGAAAAACATTCAGTACTTC.